This T cell receptor beta chain was identified during a study of blood T cell repertoires in COVID-19. Study in general: The United States, Italy and Spain provided the acute and convalescent COVID-19 samples. PBMCs, B-cell-depleted T cells, or T cells provided the cDNA or gDNA that made up the material.

Original processing notes: From reference gene primer amplification, estimates of nucleated cell counts were derived. TCRdb keeps only in-frame clones here, not all; method: immunoSEQ multiplex PCR. V, J and clone size reflect that table, while D and trimming were determined from the DNA. The data contain fewer than 200,000 clones, approximately 90% of them seen just once; the ten biggest clones take up approximately 0.5%. The germline V gene has CDR1 LGHDT and CDR2 YNNKEL (reference sequence). This CDR3 is built from 17 residues. The V segment lost 2 bases and the J segment 5 bases; nucleotides outside the gene matches: 6.

The rearrangement uses TRBV3-1 (or the pseudogene TRBV3-2) and TRBJ1-6; 10 bases agree with TRBD1. The TCR was taken from a man aged 50 to 60 with acute or convalescent COVID-19. The sequenced sample consisted of peripheral blood. The CDR3 spells CASSQPDRGRHNSPLHF. The CDR3, as DNA: TGTGCCAGCAGCCAACCTGACAGGGGGCGCCATAATTCACCCCTCCACTTT.